A single sample gave rise to the 26 T cell receptor beta chains below, sequenced in a study of cytomegalovirus exposure and HLA in healthy donors. Here immunoSEQ multiplex PCR was the method, and the copy in TCRdb shows in-frame clones only, minus some. The sample holds about 40,000 clones; roughly 93% are singletons and the top ten take approximately 2.1%. Input material: PBMCs. All receptors derive from a woman under 30 in good health and CMV-seronegative.

This chain connects TRBV27 to TRBJ2-1; no reliable D call. The V end lost 4 bases, the J end lost 6 bases, and 7 bases lay between the germline ends. The germline V gene encodes CDR1 MNHEY and CDR2 SMNVEV (reference sequence). The CDR3 has 12 amino acids. CDR3 protein: CASSSSTNEQFF. CDR3 nucleotide sequence: TGTGCCAGCAGTTCCTCTACCAATGAGCAGTTCTTC.

The chain is built from TRBV10-2 and TRBJ2-3, with TRBD1 identical over 11 bases. Germline CDR1 and CDR2: WSHSY and SAAADI. V was pared by 10 bases and J by 2 bases, with 5 bases of the junction left unmatched. The CDR3 contains 14 residues. This CDR3 reads CATWTGGSTDTQYF. The CDR3 coding sequence is TGCGCCACCTGGACAGGGGGCTCCACAGATACGCAGTATTTT.

As for this clone: A read error may account for a junction end that differs from germline. The rearrangement joins TRBV19 to TRBJ2-7; 9 bases map to TRBD1. The CDR3 totals 15 residues. In germline, CDR1 is LNHDA, CDR2 SQIVND (reference sequence). CDR3 sequence: CASSIARGTGNEQYF. DNA of the CDR3: TGTGCCAGTAGTATAGCCCGCGGGACAGGGAACGAACAGTACTTC.

V and J are TRBV4-1 and TRBJ1-5; 7 bases fit TRBD1. Germline V lookup: CDR1 MGHRA, CDR2 YSYEKL. The CDR3 has 16 amino acids. J lost 6 bases, V lost 0 bases, and 8 bases had no gene match. CDR3 nucleotides: TGCGCCAGCAGCCAAGATGGGCGCCAGGGGGGTCAGCCCCAGCATTTT. Its protein product is CASSQDGRQGGQPQHF.

Only one count was recorded for this clone. The chain links TRBV7-9 to TRBJ2-7; TRBD1 agrees at 12 bases. The CDR3 has 15 amino acids. From germline, CDR1 is SEHNR and CDR2 FQNEAQ (reference sequence). V gave up 4 bases and J gave up 4 bases; unmatched junction bases: 5. The CDR3 sequence: CASSSPGQGAYEQYF. In DNA form, the CDR3 reads TGTGCCAGCAGCTCTCCGGGACAGGGGGCTTACGAGCAGTACTTC.

The chain combines TRBV7-9 with TRBJ2-7; D gene ambiguous. The CDR3 is 15 residues long. V lost 5 bases to trimming and J lost 0 bases, with 14 bases between them. In germline, CDR1 is SEHNR, CDR2 FQNEAQ (reference sequence). The CDR3 DNA sequence: TGTGCCAGCAGCCCCCGCGGAATTCCCTCCTACGAGCAGTACTTC. Translated, it gives CASSPRGIPSYEQYF.

The chain uses TRBV7-3 and TRBJ2-2; D unclear. This CDR3 contains 15 residues. CDR1 SGHTA and CDR2 FQGTGA come from the germline V gene. Trimming took off 0 bases at V and 5 bases at J, with 10 bases between the two ends. The CDR3 DNA reads TGTGCCAGCAGCTTAACCCCCCTCACAACCGGGGAGCTGTTTTTT. It encodes CASSLTPLTTGELFF.

The chain combines TRBV28 with TRBJ1-1; 8 bases line up with TRBD1. The CDR3 sequence is 15 residues long. The germline V gene has CDR1 MDHEN and CDR2 SYDVKM. The V gene end was trimmed by 6 bases and the J gene end by 4 bases; junction bases not matched to a gene: 10. CDR3 in amino acids: CASSPRQGAITEAFF. In nucleotides, the CDR3 is TGTGCCAGCAGCCCTCGGCAGGGGGCGATCACTGAAGCTTTCTTT.

This rearrangement joins TRBV6-1 to TRBJ2-7; D is perhaps TRBD1 (5 bases). Germline values: CDR1 MNHNS, CDR2 SASEGT. This CDR3 is 15 amino acids long. Trimming shortened V by 4 bases and J by 1 base, and 14 bases separated the two germline ends. The CDR3: CASSVTPDTSYEQYF. The CDR3 bases are TGTGCCAGCAGTGTAACCCCGGACACTTCCTACGAGCAGTACTTC.

This sequence joins TRBV5-1 and TRBJ1-5, with 9 bases lining up with TRBD1. J lost 1 base, V lost 2 bases, and 4 bases had no gene match. Germline CDR1 SGHRS, CDR2 YFSETQ. The CDR3 spans 16 residues. The CDR3 region is CASSFAGQGSNQPQHF. In DNA, the CDR3 is TGCGCCAGCAGCTTTGCAGGACAGGGGAGCAATCAGCCCCAGCATTTT.

This chain uses TRBV10-1 with TRBJ2-7, with D perhaps matching TRBD2 (5 bases). The germline CDR1 and CDR2 sequences are WNHNN and SYGVQD (reference sequence). V was shortened by 0 bases and J by 5 bases, with 8 bases between the two germline ends. The CDR3 has 13 residues. CDR3 in DNA: TGCGCCAGCAGTGAGTCCGGGGTCAACGAGCAGTACTTC. Translating it yields CASSESGVNEQYF.

The chain employs TRBV18 and TRBJ2-7; TRBD1 agrees at 7 bases. V lost 6 bases to trimming and J lost 1 base; unmatched junction nucleotides: 15. CDR1 is KGHSH, CDR2 LQKENI, per germline. There are 17 residues in the CDR3. As DNA, the CDR3 is TGTGCCAGCTCCCCTATCCTACGACAGGGAGAATCCTACGAGCAGTACTTC. This encodes CASSPILRQGESYEQYF.

The chain recombines TRBV9 with TRBJ2-4, with TRBD1 identical over 11 bases. There are 17 residues in the CDR3. V lost 0 bases to trimming and J lost 8 bases; unmatched junction nucleotides: 10. Germline V gives CDR1 SGDLS, CDR2 YYNGEE. CDR3 bases: TGTGCCAGCAGCGTAGGGACAGGGGGCCTGAAAATGGACATTCAGTACTTC. Translation gives CASSVGTGGLKMDIQYF.

The rearrangement uses TRBV10-1 and TRBJ2-2; 7 bases align to TRBD1. The J segment lost 4 bases and the V segment lost 5 bases, leaving 4 bases of the junction unmatched. The length of the CDR3 is 14 residues. Germline V gives CDR1 WNHNN, CDR2 SYGVQD (reference sequence). The CDR3 spells CASSPGQSTGELFF. CDR3 sequence (DNA): TGCGCCAGCAGTCCGGGACAGAGCACCGGGGAGCTGTTTTTT.

The chain carries TRBV28 and TRBJ2-3; 11 nucleotides line up with TRBD2. Germline assignment: CDR1 MDHEN and CDR2 SYDVKM. The CDR3 covers 16 residues. With V trimmed by 6 bases and J by 2 bases, 7 bases remained unmatched. CDR3 coding DNA: TGTGCCAGCAGGTCTGGACTAGCGGGCCTCACAGATACGCAGTATTTT. Protein sequence: CASRSGLAGLTDTQYF. Drawing the rest from reference TRBV28 and TRBJ2-3, the complete variable domain is DVKVTQSSRYLVKRTGEKVFLECVQDMDHENMFWYRQDPGLGLRLIYFSYDVKMKEKGDIPEGYSVSREKKERFSLILESASTNQTSMYLCASRSGLAGLTDTQYFGPGTRLTVL.

This chain links TRBV2 with TRBJ2-7, with TRBD1 identical over 9 bases. Losses at the gene ends were 0 bases for V and 0 bases for J; bases not matched to a gene: 12. Germline V CDR1 and CDR2: SNHLY, FYNNEI. This CDR3 comprises 19 residues. The CDR3 protein is CASSEAGDRAPSYSYEQYF. The CDR3 bases are TGTGCCAGCAGTGAAGCAGGGGACAGGGCCCCTAGTTACTCCTACGAGCAGTACTTC.

V is TRBV4-2 and J is TRBJ2-2; 7 bases fit TRBD2. Germline V CDR1 and CDR2: LGHNA, YNFKEQ. Trimming removed 6 bases from V and 2 bases from J; junction bases left unmatched: 6. This CDR3 is built from 15 residues. Here the CDR3 DNA reads TGTGCCAGCAGTACCGGGACTATTAACACCGGGGAGCTGTTTTTT. This sequence encodes CASSTGTINTGELFF.

The V gene is TRBV27, the J gene TRBJ2-1, with TRBD2 matching over 8 bases. Germline loops: CDR1 MNHEY, CDR2 SMNVEV (reference sequence). The CDR3 covers 13 residues. V trimming: 6 bases; J trimming: 7 bases; junction bases outside the gene matches: 5. The DNA of the CDR3 is TGTGCCAGCAGGGGGACTAGAATAAATGAGCAGTTCTTC. Protein sequence: CASRGTRINEQFF.

The chain combines TRBV5-1 with TRBJ2-7; 10 bases map to TRBD1. CDR1 and CDR2 from the germline V gene are SGHRS and YFSETQ. V was clipped by 4 bases and J by 0 bases; unmatched bases: 7. CDR3 length equals 16 residues. The CDR3 DNA is TGCGCCAGCAGCCGCCCGGGACAGGGGAGCTCCTACGAGCAGTACTTC. It is translated as CASSRPGQGSSYEQYF.

The chain employs TRBV14 and TRBJ2-1; 11 positions agree with TRBD2. Germline-derived CDR1 and CDR2 are SGHDN and FVKESK. CDR3 length: 15 residues. The junction had 1 base not matched to a gene; V was cut back by 1 base and J by 5 bases. CDR3 region: CASSQVAGGNNEQFF. In DNA form, the CDR3 reads TGTGCCAGCAGCCAAGTAGCGGGGGGGAACAATGAGCAGTTCTTC.

The rearrangement links TRBV6-4 to TRBJ1-1; TRBD1 might be the D (5 bases). The CDR3 consists of 15 residues. V lost 0 bases and J 3 bases, leaving 11 bases between the germline ends. Per germline, CDR1 MRHNA and CDR2 SNTAGT. For the CDR3, the DNA is TGTGCCAGCAGTGACTCTGGCCAGGGTGACACTGAAGCTTTCTTT. This sequence encodes CASSDSGQGDTEAFF.

V gene TRBV18 combines with J gene TRBJ1-6; D remains unclear. This CDR3 region has 15 residues. Trimming shortened V by 3 bases and J by 9 bases, and 15 bases separated the two germline ends. From germline, CDR1 is KGHSH and CDR2 LQKENI. CDR3 loop: CASSPGFHDGSPLHF. CDR3 nucleotide sequence: TGTGCCAGCTCACCCGGGTTTCATGATGGTTCACCCCTCCACTTT.

The chain has TRBV5-1 and TRBJ2-2, with a tentative D call TRBD1 (5 bases). CDR3 length: 15 amino acids. CDR1 and CDR2 (germline): SGHRS, YFSETQ. V lost 4 bases and J 1 base, leaving 11 bases between the germline ends. CDR3 in DNA: TGCGCCAGCAGCGATGGGGCCGGGAACACCGGGGAGCTGTTTTTT. This encodes CASSDGAGNTGELFF. The full variable domain, in which reference TRBV5-1 and TRBJ2-2 provide the parts outside the CDR3, is KAGVTQTPRYLIKTRGQQVTLSCSPISGHRSVSWYQQTPGQGLQFLFEYFSETQRNKGNFPGRFSGRQFSNSRSEMNVSTLELGDSALYLCASSDGAGNTGELFFGEGSRLTVL.

The chain is built from TRBV2 and TRBJ2-1, with TRBD1 identical over 7 bases. This CDR3 has 13 residues. Per germline, CDR1 SNHLY and CDR2 FYNNEI. V shed 5 bases, J shed 9 bases, and the junction held 7 bases outside the gene matches. For the CDR3, the DNA is TGTGCCAGCAGTCCTACAGGGGCAGGTGAGCAGTTCTTC. It specifies CASSPTGAGEQFF.

V and J are TRBV6-1 and TRBJ1-5; the D gene is possibly TRBD1 (5 bases). Trimming pared 4 bases from V and 0 bases from J, leaving 22 bases between. The CDR3 runs 19 residues. The germline V gene has CDR1 MNHNS and CDR2 SASEGT. CDR3 bases: TGTGCCAGCAGTGTCTACAGCTCGGTGGGGCGTTATAGCAATCAGCCCCAGCATTTT. Translated, it gives CASSVYSSVGRYSNQPQHF.

Only one count was recorded for this clone. This chain uses TRBV19 with TRBJ1-1; TRBD1 might be the D (6 bases). Germline V gives CDR1 LNHDA, CDR2 SQIVND (reference sequence). This CDR3 spans 13 amino acids. The V and J ends lost 3 bases and 4 bases respectively, with 9 bases between them. The DNA for the CDR3 is TGTGCCAGTAGTATGGGGGCCGGCACTGAAGCTTTCTTT. Amino acid sequence: CASSMGAGTEAFF.